Each of the 10 T cell receptor beta chains below was sequenced from the same sample in a study of blood T cells in healthy people across ages. A second about 6 to 11 cycle PCR used barcoded and J-beta primers. TCRdb fed the 5' RACE reads into MiXCR, producing one record per CDR3 protein. The sample has about 510,000 distinct CDR3 sequences, approximately 26% seen once. Separately, the same data were catalogued under a study of T cells of mothers and their children.

Sequences were obtained from blood. These TCRs come from a boy aged 2-15 years in good health.

This rearrangement joins TRBV20-1 to TRBJ1-2, with D hard to call. CDR1 is DFQATT, CDR2 SNEGSKA, per germline (reference sequence). V dropped 2 bases and J dropped 6 bases, with 7 bases sitting between them. CDR3 length equals 11 residues. In DNA form, the CDR3 reads TGCAGTGCTAGAACCGGGGATGGCTACACCTTC. Encoded protein: CSARTGDGYTF.

This chain joins TRBV2 and TRBJ2-3, with 7 bases lining up with TRBD2. The CDR3 is 15 amino acids. Per the germline V gene, CDR1 is SNHLY and CDR2 is FYNNEI. The V gene end was trimmed by 3 bases and the J gene end by 0 bases; junction bases not matched to a gene: 3. The CDR3 reads CASSERGWSTDTQYF. The CDR3, as DNA: TGTGCCAGCAGTGAGCGGGGGTGGAGCACAGATACGCAGTATTTT.

The V gene is TRBV19, the J gene TRBJ1-6, with 8 bases that match TRBD1. The CDR3 is 15 amino acids. Trimming at V came to 3 bases and at J to 6 bases, leaving 4 bases not matched to a gene. Germline V gene sequence: CDR1 LNHDA, CDR2 SQIVND (reference sequence). CDR3 in amino acids: CASSIGGQGNSPLHF. For the CDR3, the DNA is TGTGCCAGTAGTATCGGAGGACAGGGTAATTCACCCCTCCACTTT.

V is TRBV7-9 and J is TRBJ2-6; D is perhaps TRBD1 (6 bases). Trimming shortened V by 3 bases and J by 1 base, and 13 bases separated the two germline ends. The V gene's germline CDR1 is SEHNR and CDR2 FQNEAQ (reference sequence). The length of the CDR3 is 17 residues. CDR3 sequence: CASSFRDTHSGANVLTF. The CDR3 nucleotides are TGTGCCAGCAGCTTCCGGGACACTCATTCTGGGGCCAACGTCCTGACTTTC.

V is TRBV21-1 and J is TRBJ2-1; the table names TRBD1, a call not compared with the DNA. TRBV21-1 is assigned pseudogene status. The CDR3 consists of 16 residues. The CDR3 DNA reads TGTGCCAGCAGCAAAGCGGGGGACGCGCCGCCTGCTTGGCAGTTCTTC. Translation: CASSKAGDAPPAWQFF.

The table lists this clonotype with a few counts. The rearrangement joins TRBV12-5 to TRBJ2-7, with D perhaps given as TRBD1 or TRBD2 (5 bases each). This CDR3 spans 13 amino acids. Germline lookup yields CDR1 LGHNT and CDR2 FRNRAP. Trimming removed 4 bases from V and 6 bases from J, with 13 bases in between. The CDR3 nucleotides read TGTGCTAGTGGTTACTCCCTCGGGGCCGAGCAGTACTTC. Translation: CASGYSLGAEQYF.

This sequence joins TRBV20-1 and TRBJ2-1; D might be TRBD1 (6 bases). Germline assignment: CDR1 DFQATT and CDR2 SNEGSKA (reference sequence). The V and J ends lost 2 bases and 4 bases respectively, with 12 bases between them. This CDR3 region has 14 residues. CDR3 residues: CSARPRDTYNEQFF. CDR3 bases: TGCAGTGCTAGACCCCGGGACACTTACAATGAGCAGTTCTTC.

This clonotype was seen only a few times. The rearrangement links TRBV20-1 to TRBJ2-5; a weak D match, TRBD2 (6 bases). TRBJ2-1 matches the DNA end more closely, so the J call is doubtful. Germline lookup yields CDR1 DFQATT and CDR2 SNEGSKA (reference sequence). The CDR3 has 14 amino acids. The chain's CDR3 is CSAPRLAPNNEQFF. The CDR3 region has the DNA TGCAGTGCGCCTCGCCTAGCGCCCAACAATGAGCAGTTCTTC.

This chain links TRBV5-1 with TRBJ1-1; 7 positions match TRBD1. V lost 5 bases and J lost 7; bases outside the gene matches: 8. CDR3 length: 13 residues. CDR1 and CDR2 (germline): SGHRS, YFSETQ. The CDR3 bases are TGCGCCAGCAGAATGGACAGGAATATTGAAGCTTTCTTT. Its translation: CASRMDRNIEAFF.

This rearrangement joins TRBV27 to TRBJ2-4; TRBD2 is a possible D gene (6 bases). This CDR3 is built from 15 residues. Per the germline V gene, CDR1 is MNHEY and CDR2 is SMNVEV (reference sequence). The ends were cut back, 5 bases at V and 4 bases at J, with 15 bases in the middle. CDR3 nucleotide sequence: TGTGCCAGCAGTCCAATCGGGGGAGGTAAAAACATTCAGTACTTC. This codes for CASSPIGGGKNIQYF.